The 26 T cell receptor beta chains listed next were all sequenced from one sample in a study of control samples from healthy donors and cancer patients. Sequencing was performed with immunoSEQ multiplex PCR; in TCRdb, only in-frame clones are kept and a portion is missing. The sample consists of over 150,000 clones, about 92% of them appearing once. Sequences were obtained from blood. The origin of the receptors is a young man in good health.

The chain combines TRBV5-1 with TRBJ1-1; 7 positions match TRBD1. The CDR3 covers 14 residues. Per the germline V gene, CDR1 is SGHRS and CDR2 is YFSETQ. V lost 3 bases, J lost 1 base, and 3 bases stayed unmatched. DNA of the CDR3: TGCGCCAGCAGCTCCGGGACAGCGAACACTGAAGCTTTCTTT. It yields the protein CASSSGTANTEAFF. The full variable domain, its missing parts supplied by reference TRBV5-1 and TRBJ1-1, is KAGVTQTPRYLIKTRGQQVTLSCSPISGHRSVSWYQQTPGQGLQFLFEYFSETQRNKGNFPGRFSGRQFSNSRSEMNVSTLELGDSALYLCASSSGTANTEAFFGQGTRLTVV.

Points on this clone: The junction departs from the called germline gene at one end, perhaps through a read error. The chain uses TRBV7-8 and TRBJ2-7; D gene unclear. Looked up from germline, CDR1 is SGHVS and CDR2 is FQNEAQ. This CDR3 region has 12 residues. The CDR3 reads CASSLDSWTLDF. The CDR3 bases are TGTGCCAGCAGCTTAGATAGCTGGACCTTGGACTTC.

V and J are TRBV27 and TRBJ1-2; D is perhaps TRBD1 (5 bases). Germline V lookup: CDR1 MNHEY, CDR2 SMNVEV (reference sequence). V was shortened by 9 bases and J by 8 bases, with 25 bases between the two germline ends. This CDR3 region has 15 residues. The CDR3: CASQITVQDPRGYTF. The CDR3 bases are TGTGCCAGTCAGATAACTGTACAGGACCCGAGGGGCTACACCTTC.

The chain joins TRBV6-1 to TRBJ1-2; D is unresolved. V was clipped by 2 bases and J by 5 bases, with 9 bases between them. CDR3 size: 13 residues. Germline V gives CDR1 MNHNS, CDR2 SASEGT. CDR3 in DNA: TGTGCCAGCAGTGAAATTGGAGAGTATGGCTACACCTTC. Encoded protein: CASSEIGEYGYTF.

The chain joins TRBV5-1 to TRBJ2-2; no reliable D call. Germline V gives CDR1 SGHRS, CDR2 YFSETQ. The CDR3 sequence is 16 residues long. Trimming took off 1 base at V and 0 bases at J, with 10 bases between the two ends. The CDR3 reads CASSLLDLTNTGELFF. The CDR3 coding sequence is TGCGCCAGCAGCTTGTTGGACCTGACGAACACCGGGGAGCTGTTTTTT.

V is TRBV4-2 and J is TRBJ1-1, with a weak D call TRBD1 (5 bases). V lost 3 bases, J lost 4 bases, and 15 bases lay in between. CDR3 length: 15 residues. Germline V gene lookup returns CDR1 LGHNA and CDR2 YNFKEQ. CDR3 protein: CASSQGPGDRTEAFF. The DNA of the CDR3 is TGTGCCAGCAGCCAGGGGCCGGGAGATCGCACTGAAGCTTTCTTT.

In its sample, this clone was seen a few times. The genes are TRBV5-1 and TRBJ1-2, with D hard to call. The V end was cut by 2 bases, the J end by 2 bases, with 10 bases between. Germline V gene data show CDR1 as SGHRS and CDR2 as YFSETQ. This CDR3 has 14 amino acids. The CDR3 region is CASSLRSVNYGYTF. The CDR3 region has the DNA TGCGCCAGCAGCTTACGGTCGGTGAACTATGGCTACACCTTC. The variable domain in full, with the rest retrieved from reference TRBV5-1 and TRBJ1-2, is KAGVTQTPRYLIKTRGQQVTLSCSPISGHRSVSWYQQTPGQGLQFLFEYFSETQRNKGNFPGRFSGRQFSNSRSEMNVSTLELGDSALYLCASSLRSVNYGYTFGSGTRLTVV.

This clone appeared a few times. This sequence joins TRBV19 and TRBJ1-2; D might be TRBD1 (6 bases). CDR1 LNHDA and CDR2 SQIVND come from the germline V gene (reference sequence). Trimming removed 9 bases from V and 8 bases from J, with 16 bases in between. The CDR3 covers 12 residues. The CDR3, as DNA: TGTGCCAGCAAGGACAGCGGCGGCGGCTACACCTTC. Translation gives CASKDSGGGYTF.

V is TRBV2 and J is TRBJ1-5, with 7 nucleotides matching TRBD1. Germline CDR1 and CDR2: SNHLY and FYNNEI. After removal of 6 bases from V and 5 bases from J, the junction contained 7 bases not matched to a gene. The CDR3 consists of 14 residues. The CDR3 spells CASSRDRAYQPQHF. CDR3 nucleotides: TGTGCCAGCAGCCGCGACAGGGCTTATCAGCCCCAGCATTTT.

V is TRBV10-1 and J is TRBJ2-2; TRBD2 agrees at 11 bases. Germline lookup yields CDR1 WNHNN and CDR2 SYGVQD (reference sequence). The CDR3 loop spans 17 amino acids. With 3 bases clipped from V and 4 bases from J, the junction kept 7 bases outside the gene matches. CDR3 DNA: TGCGCCAGCAGTGACCCCTCCGGGACTAGCGGCACCGGGGAGCTGTTTTTT. The encoded protein is CASSDPSGTSGTGELFF.

This clone was seen just once. Compared with germline, one end of the junction differs, possibly owing to a read error. V usage is TRBV18 and J usage is TRBJ2-5; D unresolved. The CDR3 is 14 amino acids. Germline CDR1 is KGHSH and CDR2 is LQKENI. The CDR3 spells CANSPPGKQETQYF. CDR3 in DNA: TGTGCCAACTCACCCCCCGGCAAGCAAGAGACCCAGTACTTC.

The chain couples TRBV24-1 to TRBJ1-5; D gene ambiguous. V lost 4 bases and J 4 bases, leaving 7 bases between the germline ends. Germline assignment: CDR1 KGHDR and CDR2 SFDVKD. The CDR3 extends over 13 amino acids. CDR3 bases: TGTGCCACCAGTGACTCGGGAAATCAGCCCCAGCATTTT. This encodes CATSDSGNQPQHF.

This clone was detected only once. The chain employs TRBV9 and TRBJ2-2, with TRBD1 identical over 10 bases. Germline V gives CDR1 SGDLS, CDR2 YYNGEE. J was trimmed by 6 bases and V by 2 bases; bases with no gene match: 7. The CDR3 is 16 residues long. The chain's CDR3 is CASSVPGTGEAGELFF. CDR3 in DNA: TGTGCCAGCAGCGTGCCCGGGACAGGGGAGGCCGGGGAGCTGTTTTTT. Drawing the rest from reference TRBV9 and TRBJ2-2, the complete variable domain is DSGVTQTPKHLITATGQRVTLRCSPRSGDLSVYWYQQSLDQGLQFLIQYYNGEERAKGNILERFSAQQFPDLHSELNLSSLELGDSALYFCASSVPGTGEAGELFFGEGSRLTVL.

This clone was detected ten times or more. The V call is TRBV29-1, the J call TRBJ1-1, with TRBD1 matching over 7 bases. Per the germline V gene, CDR1 is SQVTM and CDR2 is ANQGSEA. The CDR3 length is 14 residues. Trimming took 6 bases from V and 2 from J; bases not matched to a gene: 9. The chain's CDR3 is CSVDREALNTEAFF. CDR3 coding DNA: TGCAGCGTCGACAGGGAAGCTCTTAACACTGAAGCTTTCTTT.

This rearrangement joins TRBV7-9 to TRBJ2-7; 7 bases map to TRBD2. CDR1 SEHNR and CDR2 FQNEAQ come from the germline V gene (reference sequence). The V gene end was trimmed by 3 bases and the J gene end by 2 bases; junction bases not matched to a gene: 10. The CDR3 is 16 amino acids. The CDR3, as DNA: TGTGCCAGCAGCTTCGCCGGGGGGAGGGGCGCCTACGAGCAGTACTTC. Its protein is CASSFAGGRGAYEQYF. The full variable domain, its missing parts supplied by reference TRBV7-9 and TRBJ2-7, is DTGVSQNPRHKITKRGQNVTFRCDPISEHNRLYWYRQTLGQGPEFLTYFQNEAQLEKSRLLSDRFSAERPKGSFSTLEIQRTEQGDSAMYLCASSFAGGRGAYEQYFGPGTRLTVT.

The chain is built from TRBV5-6 and TRBJ1-1; D remains unclear. The V gene's germline CDR1 is SGHDT and CDR2 YYEEEE. This CDR3 region has 15 residues. The V and J ends lost 4 bases and 5 bases respectively, with 18 bases between them. The CDR3 coding sequence is TGTGCCAGCAGCCCCGGGTCGGGGAGGTGGACTGAAGCTTTCTTT. Protein product: CASSPGSGRWTEAFF.

CDR3 in amino acids: CASSIVGGGETQYF. The CDR3 DNA reads as TGTGCCAGTAGTATAGTTGGGGGGGGAGAGACCCAGTACTTC. The V and J genes are TRBV19 and TRBJ2-5; 7 nucleotides match TRBD2. CDR3 length: 14 residues. The junction had 3 bases not matched to a gene; V was cut back by 1 base and J by 4 bases. The germline gives CDR1 LNHDA, CDR2 SQIVND (reference sequence). Using reference TRBV19 and TRBJ2-5 for the parts outside the CDR3, the full variable domain is DGGITQSPKYLFRKEGQNVTLSCEQNLNHDAMYWYRQDPGQGLRLIYYSQIVNDFQKGDIAEGYSVSREKKESFPLTVTSAQKNPTAFYLCASSIVGGGETQYFGPGTRLLVL.

The gene calls are TRBV7-2 and TRBJ2-1; D perhaps matches TRBD2 (6 bases). CDR3 length: 15 amino acids. The germline V gene has CDR1 SGHTA and CDR2 FQGNSA. V was shortened by 0 bases and J by 2 bases, with 8 bases between the two germline ends. In nucleotides, the CDR3 is TGTGCCAGCAGCTTAGCGGGAGGTGCCTACAATGAGCAGTTCTTC. This codes for CASSLAGGAYNEQFF.

The chain recombines TRBV19 with TRBJ1-2; D unclear. The V gene's germline CDR1 is LNHDA and CDR2 SQIVND (reference sequence). This CDR3 comprises 14 residues. V dropped 5 bases and J dropped 2 bases, with 12 bases sitting between them. The CDR3 nucleotides read TGTGCCAGTAGTCCCGGGATCCTGAACTATGGCTACACCTTC. Protein product: CASSPGILNYGYTF. Full variable domain (remainder filled in from reference TRBV19 and TRBJ1-2): DGGITQSPKYLFRKEGQNVTLSCEQNLNHDAMYWYRQDPGQGLRLIYYSQIVNDFQKGDIAEGYSVSREKKESFPLTVTSAQKNPTAFYLCASSPGILNYGYTFGSGTRLTVV.

The genes are TRBV9 and TRBJ1-3; D ambiguous. V was pared by 2 bases and J by 4 bases, with 16 bases between. Germline CDR1 and CDR2: SGDLS and YYNGEE. The CDR3 runs to 16 residues. The CDR3 here is CASSVDTQTAGNTIYF. CDR3 in DNA: TGTGCCAGCAGCGTCGACACCCAGACGGCGGGAAACACCATATATTTT.

The CDR3 loop is CASSQTGTSDYNEQFF. The CDR3 region has the DNA TGCGCCAGCAGCCAAACTGGGACTAGCGACTACAATGAGCAGTTCTTC. The V gene is TRBV4-1, the J gene TRBJ2-1; 10 bases line up with TRBD2. The trim removed 2 bases at V and 3 bases at J, leaving 4 bases unmatched. This CDR3 region has 16 residues. CDR1 is MGHRA, CDR2 YSYEKL, per germline.

V gene TRBV19 combines with J gene TRBJ1-1; D perhaps matches TRBD1 (5 bases). From germline, CDR1 is LNHDA and CDR2 SQIVND (reference sequence). V lost 4 bases and J lost 0, with 12 bases in between. This CDR3 has 15 amino acids. This CDR3 reads CASSTRDGVNTEAFF. Here the CDR3 DNA reads TGTGCCAGTAGTACACGGGACGGAGTGAACACTGAAGCTTTCTTT.

This clone was recorded once. The chain joins TRBV9 to TRBJ2-1; D is perhaps TRBD1 (5 bases). The germline V and J ends were trimmed by 4 bases and 4 bases, with 18 bases remaining between them. CDR1 and CDR2 from the germline V gene are SGDLS and YYNGEE. CDR3 size: 16 residues. This chain's CDR3 is CASSLHRTSFYNEQFF. CDR3 bases: TGTGCCAGCAGCTTACACAGGACGAGTTTTTACAATGAGCAGTTCTTC.

The rearrangement joins TRBV11-2 to TRBJ1-4; the D gene is possibly TRBD1 (5 bases). V dropped 5 bases and J dropped 1 base, with 11 bases sitting between them. The CDR3 has 15 residues. The germline V gene encodes CDR1 SGHAT and CDR2 FQNNGV. CDR3 protein: CASSAGGVTNEKLFF. CDR3 coding DNA: TGTGCCAGCAGCGCCGGGGGGGTAACTAATGAAAAACTGTTTTTT.

CDR3 DNA: TGTGCTAGTGGGCCGTCGACAGGGGGCTCCACTGAAGCTTTCTTT. The encoded protein is CASGPSTGGSTEAFF. The J gene is TRBJ1-1, the V gene TRBV12-5, with 10 nucleotides matching TRBD1. J lost 4 bases, V lost 6 bases, and 8 bases had no gene match. Looked up from germline, CDR1 is LGHNT and CDR2 is FRNRAP. The CDR3 totals 15 residues.

This chain connects TRBV30 to TRBJ2-2; D not certain. V shed 5 bases and J shed 4 bases, with 5 bases lying between them. The germline V gene has CDR1 GTSNPN and CDR2 SVGIG (reference sequence). CDR3 length: 11 amino acids. The CDR3 is CAWDPTGELFF. CDR3 sequence (DNA): TGTGCCTGGGACCCCACCGGGGAGCTGTTTTTT.